Presented here are 2 T cell receptor beta chains from one specimen sequenced in a study of prognosis after radiotherapy for stage I lung cancer. Researchers used two-round multiplex PCR to amplify TCR beta CDR3 starting from genomic DNA. With primers specific to each TRBV and TRBJ gene, the first-round PCR was performed. TCRdb re-called the multiplex PCR reads through MiXCR, storing one row per CDR3 protein. The profile covers about 24,000 distinct CDR3 sequences, with 36% appearing a single time and 55% to 65% taken by the ten largest. The sequencing here drew on PBMCs, taken before or after stereotactic body radiation therapy (not recorded which). The receptors here all came from a donor aged 50 or older with non-small cell lung cancer.

There are many counts of this clonotype. The V gene is TRBV5-1, the J gene TRBJ2-6, with D possibly matching TRBD1 (5 bases). This CDR3 is built from 18 residues. The V end was cut by 0 bases, the J end by 0 bases, with 13 bases between. Germline CDR1 SGHRS, CDR2 YFSETQ. CDR3 amino acids: CASSLAGDSISGANVLTF. CDR3 in DNA: TGCGCCAGCAGCTTGGCCGGAGACAGCATCTCTGGGGCCAACGTCCTGACTTTC.

This clonotype showed up many times. The rearrangement joins TRBV27 to TRBJ1-6; D gene unclear. The CDR3 runs 13 residues. With 7 bases removed from V and 7 bases from J, the gap between germline ends came to 11 bases. CDR1 MNHEY and CDR2 SMNVEV come from the germline V gene (reference sequence). The CDR3 spells CASTFRRNSPLHF. CDR3 sequence (DNA): TGTGCCAGCACCTTTCGGCGGAATTCACCCCTCCACTTT.